The clone carrying this T cell receptor (beta chain) was counted between two and nine times. TCRdb's table, derived via immunoSEQ multiplex PCR, lists solely in-frame clones and lacks some. The table shows about 980,000 clones, with over 60% occurring only once. This CDR3 spans 12 amino acids. V dropped 3 bases and J dropped 4 bases, with 7 bases sitting between them. Germline V lookup: CDR1 SGDLS, CDR2 YYNGEE. These data come from a study of shared clonotypes between healthy human individuals. This clonotype originated in a man between 18 and 35 years old in good health. This chain joins TRBV9 and TRBJ1-2; D is ambiguous. The sample taken for sequencing was memory CD4+ T cells sorted from blood. Subset in this sample: CD45RA-negative fraction. The CDR3 spells CASSADLYGYTF. For the CDR3, the DNA is TGTGCCAGCAGCGCGGACCTCTATGGCTACACCTTC. Filled out from reference TRBV9 and TRBJ1-2, the complete variable domain reads DSGVTQTPKHLITATGQRVTLRCSPRSGDLSVYWYQQSLDQGLQFLIQYYNGEERAKGNILERFSAQQFPDLHSELNLSSLELGDSALYFCASSADLYGYTFGSGTRLTVV.